This T cell receptor (beta chain) came from a study of CD8 T cells in ankylosing spondylitis. Researchers built TCR beta libraries using quantitative 5'-RACE with molecular barcodes. One entry per CDR3 protein, called by TCRdb with MiXCR from the 5' RACE reads. The table shows around 340,000 distinct CDR3 sequences, with roughly 22% occurring only once. Study results and limitations: Within matched ankylosing spondylitis synovial fluid, disease-linked clones were reportedly significantly enriched. Certain motif variants had earlier appeared in reactive arthritis synovial fluid and blood.

Points on this clonotype: Its specificity is not known.

Sequencing used blood, either unsorted or a sorted T cell fraction (not recorded which). This TCR was recovered from a male donor with ankylosing spondylitis or in good health (not recorded which).

The CDR3 is CASSLAVGGGIQETQYF. CDR3 nucleotide sequence: TGTGCCAGCAGCTTGGCAGTAGGCGGGGGGATTCAAGAGACCCAGTACTTC. This chain joins TRBV5-6 and TRBJ2-5; the match to TRBD2 covers 8 bases. The V gene end was trimmed by 0 bases and the J gene end by 2 bases; junction bases not matched to a gene: 9. Per germline, CDR1 SGHDT and CDR2 YYEEEE. CDR3 length equals 17 residues.